A selection of T cell receptor beta chains follows, all from one sample in a study of regulatory T cells in long-lasting Graves disease. MiXCR was run by TCRdb on the multiplex PCR reads, yielding one entry per CDR3 protein. Among 400,000 to 650,000 distinct CDR3 sequences listed, 15% to 20% were seen once. The data were also submitted as part of a second study, on T cells in Graves' hyperthyroidism and ophthalmopathy.

The sample here was peripheral blood mononuclear cells (PBMCs), taken at new diagnosis, from a patient treated with antithyroid drugs. All receptors derive from a middle-aged woman with Graves disease. The CDR3 runs from the conserved cysteine through the conserved F or W. A D gene is named only where the DNA matches it firmly. Clone size is shown for a subset of rows, as once, few, many or a class of expanded clone.

size: few; D: -; J: TRBJ1-2; V: TRBV6-2/TRBV6-3; DNA: TGTGCCAGCAGCCAGGACAGCCTAAACTATGGCTACACCTTC; CDR3: CASSQDSLNYGYTF
size: -; D: -; J: TRBJ2-1; V: TRBV12-3/TRBV12-4; DNA: TGTGCCAGCAGTTTAGACACCTTAATTGAGCAGTTCTTC; CDR3: CASSLDTLIEQFF
size: few; D: -; J: TRBJ2-7; V: TRBV7-9; DNA: TGTGCCAGCAGCTTAGCCTCCGGGACCTTAGACGAGCAGTACTTC; CDR3: CASSLASGTLDEQYF
size: many; D: TRBD1; J: TRBJ1-2; V: TRBV20-1; DNA: TGCAGTGCTACCGGGACAGGGAGGGTGGGCTACACCTTC; CDR3: CSATGTGRVGYTF
size: few; D: -; J: TRBJ1-2; V: TRBV29-1; DNA: TGCAGCGTCAGGGGCGACTATGGCTACACCTTC; CDR3: CSVRGDYGYTF
size: many; D: TRBD2; J: TRBJ2-7; V: TRBV28; DNA: TGTGCCAGCAGTTCTCCGGGGGGATCCTACGAGCAGTACTTC; CDR3: CASSSPGGSYEQYF
size: few; D: TRBD1; J: TRBJ2-7; V: TRBV2; DNA: TGTGCCAGCAGTGAATCTCCCGGACAGGGCTACGAGCAGTACTTC; CDR3: CASSESPGQGYEQYF
size: -; D: TRBD1; J: TRBJ1-2; V: TRBV28; DNA: TGTGCCGTATCGACAGGGGCTAGCTATGGCTACACCTTC; CDR3: CAVSTGASYGYTF
size: few; D: -; J: TRBJ2-1; V: TRBV2; DNA: TGTGCCAGCAGCTTCAGGACCGGGACCCGTGTTTGGAATGAGCAGTTCTTC; CDR3: CASSFRTGTRVWNEQFF
size: many; D: TRBD2; J: TRBJ2-5; V: TRBV12-3/TRBV12-4; DNA: TGTGCCAGCAGTTCAGGGACTAGCGGGGTCCAGTACTTC; CDR3: CASSSGTSGVQYF
size: many; D: TRBD2; J: TRBJ2-2; V: TRBV5-1; DNA: TGCGCCAGCAGCTTGGTAGCGGGGTTCGCCGGGGAGCTGTTTTTT; CDR3: CASSLVAGFAGELFF
size: -; D: -; J: TRBJ2-7; V: TRBV5-1; DNA: TGCGCCAGCAGCTCCCCCCAAGGGGCGGGGGAGCAGTACTTC; CDR3: CASSSPQGAGEQYF
size: -; D: TRBD2; J: TRBJ2-1; V: TRBV7-3; DNA: TGTGCCAGCAGCCGGGTAGCGGGGGGTGTAGGGGCTTCCAATGAGCAGTTCTTC; CDR3: CASSRVAGGVGASNEQFF
size: many; D: TRBD1; J: TRBJ1-1; V: TRBV11-1; DNA: TGTGCCAGCAGCCCAGACAGGGGATCCACTGAAGCTTTCTTT; CDR3: CASSPDRGSTEAFF
size: many; D: -; J: TRBJ1-1; V: TRBV7-9; DNA: TGTGCCAGCAGCTTGTCACAGCTCAACACTGAAGCTTTCTTT; CDR3: CASSLSQLNTEAFF
size: few; D: -; J: TRBJ2-1; V: TRBV12-3/TRBV12-4; DNA: TGTGCCAGCAGTCCCGGACTCCCCAATGAGCAGTTCTTC; CDR3: CASSPGLPNEQFF
size: many; D: -; J: TRBJ1-5; V: TRBV11-2; DNA: TGTGCCAGCAGCTTAGCCGGAGATCAGCCCCAGCATTTT; CDR3: CASSLAGDQPQHF
size: -; D: TRBD1; J: TRBJ1-6; V: TRBV3-1; DNA: TGTGCCAGCAGCCAAACCCCGGGACAGGGAAATTCACCCCTCCACTTT; CDR3: CASSQTPGQGNSPLHF
size: -; D: TRBD2; J: TRBJ2-2; V: TRBV9; DNA: TGTGCCAGCAGCGTAGGATCCAGAGGGACTACATTCACCGGGGAGCTGTTTTTT; CDR3: CASSVGSRGTTFTGELFF
size: -; D: -; J: TRBJ2-7; V: TRBV6-1; DNA: TGTGCCAGCATACTAGAGACAGCGAGCTACGAGCAGCACTTC; CDR3: CASILETASYEQHF
size: -; D: TRBD1; J: TRBJ1-1; V: TRBV20-1; DNA: TGCAGTGCCCGTACGGGACAGGGGCTTCGGGACGGCACTGAAGCTTTCTTT; CDR3: CSARTGQGLRDGTEAFF
size: -; D: -; J: TRBJ2-4; V: TRBV30; DNA: TGTGCCTGGAGTGTAAACACTAGAGGCAAAAACATTCAGTACTTC; CDR3: CAWSVNTRGKNIQYF
size: many; D: -; J: TRBJ2-2; V: TRBV27; DNA: TGTGCCAGCAAGGGGGGGTGGGGGAGCACCGGGGAGCTGTTTTTT; CDR3: CASKGGWGSTGELFF
size: many; D: TRBD1; J: TRBJ1-4; V: TRBV19; DNA: TGTGCCAGTAGTAAGGGACAGGGGGCGGAAAAACTGTTTTTT; CDR3: CASSKGQGAEKLFF
size: many; D: -; J: TRBJ1-1; V: TRBV27; DNA: TGTGCCAGCAGTTTGACACCCCGGATGAACACTGAAGCTTTCTTT; CDR3: CASSLTPRMNTEAFF
size: -; D: -; J: TRBJ1-2; V: TRBV7-9; DNA: TGTGCCAGCAGCTTCCAGGGTAAAAACTATGGCTACACCTTC; CDR3: CASSFQGKNYGYTF
size: -; D: -; J: TRBJ2-2; V: TRBV9; DNA: TGTGCCAGCACCCGGGTAGAGCACCCGAACACCGGGGAGCTGTTTTTT; CDR3: CASTRVEHPNTGELFF
size: -; D: -; J: TRBJ1-6; V: TRBV15; DNA: TGTGCCACCAGCGGAGATCGTGGCAGGAGCTCCTATAATTCACCCCTCCACTTT; CDR3: CATSGDRGRSSYNSPLHF
size: few; D: TRBD2; J: TRBJ2-7; V: TRBV7-6; DNA: TGTGCCAGCAGCCAGGCGGGAACTAGCGGGGGCTACGAGCAGTACTTC; CDR3: CASSQAGTSGGYEQYF
size: many; D: TRBD1; J: TRBJ1-1; V: TRBV6-1; DNA: TGTGCCAGTAAGCGGACAGGGGGACACACTGAAGCTTTCTTT; CDR3: CASKRTGGHTEAFF
size: few; D: -; J: TRBJ1-2; V: TRBV5-1; DNA: TGCGCCAGCAGGGCAGGAAGCTCCGAGGTCTATGGCTACACCTTC; CDR3: CASRAGSSEVYGYTF
size: many; D: -; J: TRBJ1-2; V: TRBV28; DNA: TGTGCCAGCAGTTTGGCAAGTGGCTACACCTTC; CDR3: CASSLASGYTF
size: -; D: -; J: TRBJ2-7; V: TRBV18; DNA: TGTGCCAGCTTGCCCCCAGAAGACTGGCTCTACGAGCAGTACTTC; CDR3: CASLPPEDWLYEQYF
size: few; D: TRBD1; J: TRBJ1-2; V: TRBV6-2/TRBV6-3; DNA: TGTGCCAGCAGTGAGGACAGGGGGCGGTACTATGGCTACACCTTC; CDR3: CASSEDRGRYYGYTF
size: few; D: -; J: TRBJ1-1; V: TRBV29-1; DNA: TGCAGCGTTGTAGGGCCCTCATCAATGCGGACTGAAGCTTTCTTT; CDR3: CSVVGPSSMRTEAFF
size: -; D: -; J: TRBJ1-6; V: TRBV14; DNA: TGTGCCAGCAGCCAAGATCTGTGGGGTTCACCCCTCCACTTT; CDR3: CASSQDLWGSPLHF
size: many; D: -; J: TRBJ1-1; V: TRBV2; DNA: TGTGCCAGCAGTGAGGGGGGGCGAATAGCTTTCTTT; CDR3: CASSEGGRIAFF